This T cell receptor (beta chain) was captured by sequencing in a study of T-cell memory formation after mild COVID-19. Study conclusions and caveats: The study detected some responding clones in pre-infection memory, suggesting cross-reactive memory joined. Contracting CD4+ clones sat mainly in CM and EM; CD8+ in EMRA.

The V gene's germline CDR1 is SGHDT and CDR2 YYEEEE. V gave up 5 bases and J gave up 9 bases; unmatched junction bases: 9. This CDR3 is built from 13 residues. In its sample, this clonotype was seen many times. The antigen is not known. The TCR alpha and TCR beta cDNA libraries, bearing sample barcodes and UMIs, were generated by 5'RACE using constant-segment primers. Each CDR3 protein gets one entry after TCRdb re-called the 5' RACE reads with MiXCR. The table has about 360,000 distinct CDR3 sequences, about 15% seen once. This TCR was recovered from a man between 18 and 35 years old who had mild COVID-19 (a few samples of this study predate the infection). Cell type and time point are not known. The chain couples TRBV5-6 to TRBJ2-5; TRBD2 aligns across 8 bases. Sequenced input: PBMCs or a T cell subset sorted from them (not recorded which). The CDR3 sequence: CASRLSGAEAQYF. In nucleotides, the CDR3 is TGTGCCAGCAGACTTAGCGGGGCCGAGGCCCAGTACTTC.